Included here is one T cell receptor beta chain sequence, with context. Its specificity is not known. The data are from a study of CD8 T cells in ankylosing spondylitis. General study results and limits: Blood of patients with ankylosing spondylitis appeared to be characterized by a TCR beta motif of fewer than 10 highly homologous variants. Prior literature has documented some motif variants in synovial fluid and blood from reactive arthritis. Disease-linked clones had a CD8+ phenotype and relatively low frequency in peripheral blood. Significant enrichment of disease-linked clones was reported in matched ankylosing spondylitis synovial fluid.

The germline V gene has CDR1 MNHEY and CDR2 SVGEGT. V was cut by 2 bases and J by 4 bases, with 8 bases left in between. This CDR3 region has 14 residues. TCRdb reprocessed the 5' RACE reads with MiXCR, giving one entry per CDR3 protein. The sample has 330,000 or so distinct CDR3 sequences, approximately 8.2% seen once. The V call is TRBV6-2 or TRBV6-3, the J call TRBJ2-2, with no clear D. The sequenced sample consisted of blood, either unsorted or a sorted T cell fraction (not recorded which). This receptor was obtained from a male donor with ankylosing spondylitis. The CDR3 DNA is TGTGCCAGCAGTTACGTCTGGGGCACCGGGGAGCTGTTTTTT. Amino acids: CASSYVWGTGELFF.